The 31 T cell receptor beta chains below come from one sample, sequenced in a study of cytomegalovirus exposure and HLA in healthy donors. It was with 60 Vbeta and 13 Jbeta primers that the PCR ran. Profiled with immunoSEQ multiplex PCR; TCRdb holds only in-frame clones, not every one. The sample yields about 130,000 clones, 70% to 90% seen once. The source material was PBMCs. The origin of the receptors is a boy between 10 and 17 years old in good health and CMV-seronegative.

The chain employs TRBV29-1 and TRBJ1-1, with 11 positions matching TRBD1. This CDR3 region has 16 residues. The ends lost 7 bases at V and 0 bases at J; junction bases unmatched: 10. Germline V lookup: CDR1 SQVTM, CDR2 ANQGSEA. The CDR3 region has the DNA TGCAGCGCTACCTTGGGACAGGGGGTTGTGAACACTGAAGCTTTCTTT. Protein product: CSATLGQGVVNTEAFF.

The chain combines TRBV15 with TRBJ2-7; D is unresolved. Trimming stripped 0 bases from V and 0 bases from J, with 12 bases between. There are 16 residues in the CDR3. CDR1 LNHNV and CDR2 YYDKDF come from the germline V gene (reference sequence). The CDR3 protein is CATSRDLRLSSYEQYF. The CDR3 DNA follows: TGTGCCACCAGCAGAGATCTCAGGCTGAGCTCCTACGAGCAGTACTTC.

The chain carries TRBV5-1 and TRBJ2-2, with D maybe TRBD1 (6 bases). CDR3 size: 17 residues. Germline values: CDR1 SGHRS, CDR2 YFSETQ. V was clipped by 4 bases and J by 7 bases, with 23 bases between them. DNA for the CDR3: TGCGCCAGCAGCGCCCTACAGGGATCGAGAACTGGCGGGGAGCTGTTTTTT. Its protein product is CASSALQGSRTGGELFF.

This rearrangement joins TRBV4-1 to TRBJ1-1; D is ambiguous. The V end was cut by 1 base, the J end by 6 bases, with 15 bases between. CDR3 length: 15 residues. CDR1 and CDR2 (germline): MGHRA, YSYEKL. This CDR3 reads CASSQVEGRSAEAFF. The CDR3 nucleotides read TGCGCCAGCAGCCAAGTAGAGGGCCGGTCGGCTGAAGCTTTCTTT.

The rearrangement uses TRBV11-2 and TRBJ2-7, with TRBD1 matching over 7 bases. The V segment lost 4 bases and the J segment 2 bases; nucleotides outside the gene matches: 8. CDR1 is SGHAT, CDR2 FQNNGV, per germline. CDR3 size: 15 residues. The CDR3 DNA sequence: TGTGCCAGCAGCTCGTACCGGGACAGCACCTACGAGCAGTACTTC. Protein: CASSSYRDSTYEQYF. The full variable domain, in which reference TRBV11-2 and TRBJ2-7 provide the parts outside the CDR3, is EAGVAQSPRYKIIEKRQSVAFWCNPISGHATLYWYQQILGQGPKLLIQFQNNGVVDDSQLPKDRFSAERLKGVDSTLKIQPAKLEDSAVYLCASSSYRDSTYEQYFGPGTRLTVT.

This chain connects TRBV5-1 to TRBJ2-5; D may be TRBD2 (6 bases). Germline V gene lookup returns CDR1 SGHRS and CDR2 YFSETQ. V lost 0 bases, J lost 6 bases, and 15 bases lay in between. The CDR3 is 15 amino acids. The CDR3, as DNA: TGCGCCAGCAGCTTGGACGGGAGTGGTTTAAAGACCCAGTACTTC. Its translation is CASSLDGSGLKTQYF.

This chain links TRBV30 with TRBJ2-7, with D possibly TRBD1 on 7 matching bases. Germline V gives CDR1 GTSNPN, CDR2 SVGIG (reference sequence). V was clipped by 2 bases and J by 5 bases, with 13 bases between them. This CDR3 has 13 amino acids. The CDR3 nucleotides read TGTGCCTGGAGTAGACAGGGAGGAAACGAGCAGTACTTC. This encodes CAWSRQGGNEQYF. Supplemented by reference TRBV30 and TRBJ2-7, the full variable domain reads SQTIHQWPATLVQPVGSPLSLECTVEGTSNPNLYWYRQAAGRGLQLLFYSVGIGQISSEVPQNLSASRPQDRQFILSSKKLLLSDSGFYLCAWSRQGGNEQYFGPGTRLTVT.

Notes on this clone: Compared with germline, one end of the junction differs, possibly owing to a read error. This sequence joins TRBV4-2 and TRBJ2-5, with 10 bases lining up with TRBD2. This CDR3 contains 16 residues. Germline CDR1 is LGHNA and CDR2 is YNFKEQ. CDR3 sequence (DNA): TGTGCCAGCAGCCAAGAGGGACTAGCGACTCAAGGGACCCAGTACTTC. This codes for CASSQEGLATQGTQYF.

This chain joins TRBV9 and TRBJ2-5, with 9 positions matching TRBD2. Germline lookup yields CDR1 SGDLS and CDR2 YYNGEE. Germline trimming cut 0 bases from V and 2 bases from J; bases unmatched to any gene: 8. This CDR3 contains 17 residues. CDR3 sequence: CASSVAPGSGGQETQYF. The CDR3 nucleotides are TGTGCCAGCAGCGTAGCTCCAGGGAGCGGGGGGCAAGAGACCCAGTACTTC.

This chain connects TRBV6-5 to TRBJ1-6; D is unresolved. The CDR3 covers 16 residues. The ends were cut back, 2 bases at V and 2 bases at J, with 10 bases in the middle. Germline V gives CDR1 MNHEY, CDR2 SVGAGI. The CDR3 DNA is TGTGCCAGCAGTTACGAGGGAGTAACCTATAATTCACCCCTCCACTTT. This sequence encodes CASSYEGVTYNSPLHF.

The chain employs TRBV9 and TRBJ2-7; TRBD2 is a possible D gene (6 bases). This CDR3 comprises 14 residues. Germline V CDR1 and CDR2: SGDLS, YYNGEE. Trimming shortened V by 4 bases and J by 5 bases, and 16 bases separated the two germline ends. CDR3 residues: CASSPRGRGDEQYF. The DNA of the CDR3 is TGTGCCAGCAGCCCCAGAGGGCGGGGTGACGAGCAGTACTTC. Using reference TRBV9 and TRBJ2-7 for the parts outside the CDR3, the full variable domain is DSGVTQTPKHLITATGQRVTLRCSPRSGDLSVYWYQQSLDQGLQFLIQYYNGEERAKGNILERFSAQQFPDLHSELNLSSLELGDSALYFCASSPRGRGDEQYFGPGTRLTVT.

The chain is built from TRBV9 and TRBJ1-3; D gene uncertain. Germline V gene lookup returns CDR1 SGDLS and CDR2 YYNGEE. This CDR3 comprises 15 residues. V lost 0 bases, J lost 0 bases, and 7 bases lay in between. The DNA for the CDR3 is TGTGCCAGCAGCGTAGATGGCGGCTCTGGAAACACCATATATTTT. It is translated as CASSVDGGSGNTIYF.

The rearrangement links TRBV9 to TRBJ2-5; 9 positions match TRBD2. The CDR3 spans 17 residues. After removal of 4 bases from V and 4 bases from J, the junction contained 14 bases not matched to a gene. Germline CDR1 SGDLS, CDR2 YYNGEE. The CDR3 nucleotides read TGTGCCAGCAGCCCCGCGAAGGGCGGGAGGGCTAGAGAGACCCAGTACTTC. Translating it yields CASSPAKGGRARETQYF.

This rearrangement joins TRBV27 to TRBJ2-7, with 7 bases identical to TRBD1. The germline gives CDR1 MNHEY, CDR2 SMNVEV (reference sequence). This CDR3 has 15 amino acids. The V gene end was trimmed by 5 bases and the J gene end by 3 bases; junction bases not matched to a gene: 10. The CDR3 DNA sequence: TGTGCCAGCAGTCATCAGGGGGATCTCCGCTACGAGCAGTACTTC. It encodes CASSHQGDLRYEQYF.

The chain uses TRBV11-3 and TRBJ2-1; 9 nucleotides align to TRBD2. Germline lookup yields CDR1 SGHNT and CDR2 YENEEA. This CDR3 region has 15 residues. Trimming at V came to 3 bases and at J to 5 bases, leaving 5 bases not matched to a gene. CDR3 DNA: TGTGCCAGCAGCTTGATAGCGGGGGCGCACAATGAGCAGTTCTTC. Protein: CASSLIAGAHNEQFF.

The chain is built from TRBV25-1 and TRBJ1-5; no firm D call. V shed 6 bases and J shed 7 bases, with 10 bases lying between them. The V gene's germline CDR1 is MGHDK and CDR2 SYGVNS. CDR3 length: 12 residues. The CDR3 spells CASREENQPQHF. The CDR3 DNA reads as TGTGCCAGCAGAGAGGAAAACCAGCCCCAGCATTTT.

This chain uses TRBV4-2 with TRBJ2-7; 10 bases agree with TRBD2. The CDR3 length is 15 residues. Trimming cost V 1 base and J 4 bases; bases outside gene matches: 4. Germline lookup yields CDR1 LGHNA and CDR2 YNFKEQ. CDR3 in DNA: TGTGCCAGCAGCCAAGCCGGGACTAGCGAATACGAGCAGTACTTC. Amino acids: CASSQAGTSEYEQYF.

The chain uses TRBV29-1 and TRBJ1-1; no clear D. The V and J ends lost 4 bases and 3 bases respectively, with 6 bases between them. CDR1 is SQVTM and CDR2 is ANQGSEA in the germline V gene. This CDR3 comprises 11 residues. The CDR3 loop is CSVGRYTEAFF. The CDR3 DNA is TGCAGCGTTGGGAGGTACACTGAAGCTTTCTTT.

This rearrangement joins TRBV15 to TRBJ1-1, with TRBD1 identical over 11 bases. This CDR3 is 15 amino acids long. Germline trimming cut 1 base from V and 5 bases from J; bases unmatched to any gene: 3. Germline CDR1 LNHNV, CDR2 YYDKDF (reference sequence). Here the CDR3 DNA reads TGTGCCACCAGCAGAGGGGACAGGGGGAGGACTGAAGCTTTCTTT. It specifies CATSRGDRGRTEAFF.

The rearrangement uses TRBV5-1 and TRBJ1-1; 12 positions match TRBD1. Germline V gene sequence: CDR1 SGHRS, CDR2 YFSETQ. The J segment lost 6 bases and the V segment lost 5 bases, leaving 5 bases of the junction unmatched. The CDR3 has 14 amino acids. The CDR3 protein is CASSGTGGGPEAFF. As DNA, the CDR3 is TGCGCCAGCAGTGGGACAGGGGGCGGCCCTGAAGCTTTCTTT.

The gene calls are TRBV6-5 and TRBJ2-2, with TRBD1 matching over 9 bases. The CDR3 spans 14 residues. Trimming took 7 bases from V and 5 from J; bases not matched to a gene: 5. Germline CDR1 and CDR2: MNHEY and SVGAGI. CDR3 DNA sequence: TGTGCCAGCAAAGGGACAGGGCGAACCGGGGAGCTGTTTTTT. Amino acid sequence: CASKGTGRTGELFF.

This chain links TRBV5-6 with TRBJ1-3; D is uncertain. Germline V lookup: CDR1 SGHDT, CDR2 YYEEEE. The CDR3 contains 14 residues. Trimming shortened V by 1 base and J by 15 bases, and 20 bases separated the two germline ends. DNA of the CDR3: TGTGCCAGCAGCTTGACACTCGGGGTATTGGTGGGATATTTT. This encodes CASSLTLGVLVGYF.

V is TRBV11-2 and J is TRBJ1-1; 8 positions agree with TRBD1. Germline V gene lookup returns CDR1 SGHAT and CDR2 FQNNGV. The trim removed 4 bases at V and 5 bases at J, leaving 6 bases unmatched. The CDR3 has 14 amino acids. In DNA, the CDR3 is TGTGCCAGCAGCTCAGGGGGCGATGGAACTGAAGCTTTCTTT. Encoded protein: CASSSGGDGTEAFF. The full variable domain, its missing parts supplied by reference TRBV11-2 and TRBJ1-1, is EAGVAQSPRYKIIEKRQSVAFWCNPISGHATLYWYQQILGQGPKLLIQFQNNGVVDDSQLPKDRFSAERLKGVDSTLKIQPAKLEDSAVYLCASSSGGDGTEAFFGQGTRLTVV.

V gene TRBV27 combines with J gene TRBJ1-2, with TRBD1 identical over 9 bases. The length of the CDR3 is 18 residues. V lost 5 bases, J lost 5 bases, and 18 bases stayed unmatched. The germline CDR1 and CDR2 sequences are MNHEY and SMNVEV (reference sequence). The CDR3 DNA reads as TGTGCCAGCAGTCCAATCCCGGGACAGGGCCCTAGCCGATATGGCTACACCTTC. Its translation is CASSPIPGQGPSRYGYTF.

Only a few counts were recorded for this clone. The rearrangement links TRBV4-1 to TRBJ2-1; 7 nucleotides line up with TRBD1. The V segment lost 5 bases and the J segment 2 bases; nucleotides outside the gene matches: 6. Per germline, CDR1 MGHRA and CDR2 YSYEKL. The CDR3 is made up of 15 amino acids. CDR3 DNA sequence: TGCGCCAGCAGCTACCGACAGGGTCCCTACAATGAGCAGTTCTTC. It translates to CASSYRQGPYNEQFF.

The chain recombines TRBV5-6 with TRBJ1-6; weak D call: TRBD1 (6 bases). Germline V gene sequence: CDR1 SGHDT, CDR2 YYEEEE. Trimming removed 4 bases at V and 7 bases at J, with 12 bases between. The CDR3 has 14 residues. The CDR3 DNA sequence: TGTGCCAGCAGCCCCCTAAGGGGGAATTCACCCCTCCACTTT. It is translated as CASSPLRGNSPLHF. Full variable domain (missing parts from reference TRBV5-6 and TRBJ1-6): DAGVTQSPTHLIKTRGQQVTLRCSPKSGHDTVSWYQQALGQGPQFIFQYYEEEERQRGNFPDRFSGHQFPNYSSELNVNALLLGDSALYLCASSPLRGNSPLHFGNGTRLTVT.

This clone came up a few times. This rearrangement joins TRBV19 to TRBJ1-4; no reliable D call. The CDR3 runs to 14 residues. Trimming removed 4 bases from V and 0 bases from J, with 6 bases in between. Germline CDR1 reads LNHDA; CDR2 reads SQIVND (reference sequence). This CDR3 is CASSRTTTNEKLFF. The CDR3 coding sequence is TGTGCCAGTAGTAGAACTACAACTAATGAAAAACTGTTTTTT.

V usage is TRBV4-1 and J usage is TRBJ1-4; D unclear. The CDR3 is 14 amino acids. Germline CDR1 and CDR2: MGHRA and YSYEKL. V was clipped by 4 bases and J by 6 bases, with 12 bases between them. The DNA for the CDR3 is TGCGCCAGCAGCCTCGGGGATGGCGATGAAAAACTGTTTTTT. It codes for CASSLGDGDEKLFF.

The chain uses TRBV27 and TRBJ2-7; TRBD2 agrees at 7 bases. Germline CDR1 is MNHEY and CDR2 is SMNVEV (reference sequence). The V and J ends lost 0 bases and 9 bases, in that order; junction bases with no gene match: 2. The CDR3 consists of 12 residues. The CDR3 DNA reads TGTGCCAGCAGTTTATCGGGCGGGGGGCAGTACTTC. It encodes CASSLSGGGQYF.

Regarding this clone: Other DNA sequences in this specimen translate into the identical CDR3. This sequence joins TRBV6-5 and TRBJ2-7, with 10 nucleotides matching TRBD1. The CDR3 covers 15 residues. Germline-derived CDR1 and CDR2 are MNHEY and SVGAGI. J was trimmed by 4 bases and V by 2 bases; bases with no gene match: 5. CDR3 region: CASSYRDRGSYEQYF. For the CDR3, the DNA is TGTGCCAGCAGTTACCGGGACAGGGGTTCTTACGAGCAGTACTTC.

The V call is TRBV19, the J call TRBJ2-7, with D tentatively TRBD1 (5 bases). This CDR3 comprises 15 residues. V shed 6 bases and J shed 2 bases, with 17 bases lying between them. Germline loops: CDR1 LNHDA, CDR2 SQIVND (reference sequence). CDR3 amino acids: CASSLLAQAAYEQYF. CDR3 bases: TGTGCCAGTAGCCTTCTGGCACAGGCTGCCTACGAGCAGTACTTC. Full variable domain (remainder filled in from reference TRBV19 and TRBJ2-7): DGGITQSPKYLFRKEGQNVTLSCEQNLNHDAMYWYRQDPGQGLRLIYYSQIVNDFQKGDIAEGYSVSREKKESFPLTVTSAQKNPTAFYLCASSLLAQAAYEQYFGPGTRLTVT.